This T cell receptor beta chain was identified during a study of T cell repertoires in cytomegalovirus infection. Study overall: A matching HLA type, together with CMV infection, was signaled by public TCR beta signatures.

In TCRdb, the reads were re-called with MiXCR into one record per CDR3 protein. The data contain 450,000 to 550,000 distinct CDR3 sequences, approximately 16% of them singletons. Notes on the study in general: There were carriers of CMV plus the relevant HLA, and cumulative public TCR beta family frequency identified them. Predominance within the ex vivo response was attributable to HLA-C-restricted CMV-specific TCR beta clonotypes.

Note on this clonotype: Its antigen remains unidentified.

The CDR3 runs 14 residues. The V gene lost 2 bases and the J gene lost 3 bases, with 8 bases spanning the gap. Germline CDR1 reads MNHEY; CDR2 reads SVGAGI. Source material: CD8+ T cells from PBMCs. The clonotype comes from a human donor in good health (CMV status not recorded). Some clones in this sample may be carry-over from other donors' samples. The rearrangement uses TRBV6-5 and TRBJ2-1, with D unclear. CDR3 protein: CASSYVGSYNEQFF. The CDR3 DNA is TGTGCCAGCAGTTACGTGGGAAGCTACAATGAGCAGTTCTTC.